The 7 T cell receptor beta chains below all came from one sample that was sequenced in a study of low-dose radiotherapy and immunotherapy resistance in tumors. Regarding time point: before trial treatment. Priming of first-strand cDNA relied on TRAV- and TRBV-specific primers (covering alpha and beta chains). Using a constant-region primer together with a V-primer adapter, TCRs were subjected to around 20 PCR cycles of amplification. One entry per CDR3 protein, called by TCRdb with MiXCR from the reads. Of over 55,000 distinct CDR3 sequences in the sample, approximately 31% were seen once. Sequenced material: PBMCs, taken before treatment. The receptors were sampled from a female donor with ovarian cancer.

This clonotype was counted ten times or more. The chain couples TRBV19 to TRBJ2-1; D is possibly TRBD2 (6 bases). The CDR3 is 14 residues long. The V gene's germline CDR1 is LNHDA and CDR2 SQIVND (reference sequence). The ends were cut back, 7 bases at V and 3 bases at J, with 13 bases in the middle. The DNA of the CDR3 is TGTGCCAGTACGGGGCGGGGATTCTACAATGAGCAGTTCTTC. This codes for CASTGRGFYNEQFF.

This chain joins TRBV24-1 and TRBJ2-3; D not certain. The germline CDR1 and CDR2 sequences are KGHDR and SFDVKD. There are 15 residues in the CDR3. Trimming stripped 4 bases from V and 1 base from J, with 11 bases between. CDR3 nucleotides: TGTGCCACCAGTGACACGGACGGACGCACAGATACGCAGTATTTT. Protein sequence: CATSDTDGRTDTQYF.

Points on this clonotype: A far larger clone is one base from this, pointing to a likely read error. The rearrangement links TRBV6-5 to TRBJ2-2; the match to TRBD2 covers 7 bases. This CDR3 comprises 14 residues. Germline trimming cut 5 bases from V and 5 bases from J; bases unmatched to any gene: 5. The germline gives CDR1 MNHEY, CDR2 SVGAGI. This CDR3 is CASSRGLVTGELFF. The CDR3 DNA reads TGTGCCAGCAGTCGCGGACTAGTTACCGGGGAGCTGTTTTTT.

This clonotype was counted many times. CDR3 region: CASSIGQGRETQYF. CDR3 in DNA: TGCGCCAGCAGCATAGGACAGGGCCGCGAGACCCAGTACTTC. The rearrangement links TRBV5-1 to TRBJ2-5; TRBD1 matches at 8 bases. CDR1 is SGHRS and CDR2 is YFSETQ in the germline V gene. The V segment lost 4 bases and the J segment 5 bases; nucleotides outside the gene matches: 7. This CDR3 has 14 residues.

This chain connects TRBV7-6 to TRBJ2-1, with D tentatively TRBD2 (6 bases). Per germline, CDR1 SGHVS and CDR2 FNYEAQ. V was cut by 0 bases and J by 0 bases, with 9 bases left in between. The CDR3 length is 16 residues. This CDR3 is CASSLARGSSYNEQFF. The CDR3, as DNA: TGTGCCAGCAGCTTAGCTCGGGGGAGCTCCTACAATGAGCAGTTCTTC. Together with reference TRBV7-6 and TRBJ2-1, the CDR3 gives the full variable domain: GAGVSQSPRYKVTKRGQDVALRCDPISGHVSLYWYRQALGQGPEFLTYFNYEAQQDKSGLPNDRFSAERPEGSISTLTIQRTEQRDSAMYRCASSLARGSSYNEQFFGPGTRLTVL.

This clonotype was seen ten or more times. The gene calls are TRBV5-1 and TRBJ2-7; 9 bases are a match to TRBD1. V lost 5 bases, J lost 2 bases, and 8 bases stayed unmatched. CDR3 length: 15 residues. Germline-derived CDR1 and CDR2 are SGHRS and YFSETQ. CDR3 DNA: TGCGCCAGCAGTCGGGACAGGGAAACGCCCTACGAGCAGTACTTC. This encodes CASSRDRETPYEQYF. The full variable domain, rest sourced from reference TRBV5-1 and TRBJ2-7, is KAGVTQTPRYLIKTRGQQVTLSCSPISGHRSVSWYQQTPGQGLQFLFEYFSETQRNKGNFPGRFSGRQFSNSRSEMNVSTLELGDSALYLCASSRDRETPYEQYFGPGTRLTVT.

Remarks on this clonotype: With only one base between it and a far larger clone, this is likely a read error. This rearrangement joins TRBV9 to TRBJ2-7, with 11 bases lining up with TRBD2. V lost 0 bases and J lost 7; bases outside the gene matches: 9. From germline, CDR1 is SGDLS and CDR2 YYNGEE. The CDR3 has 16 amino acids. In DNA, the CDR3 is TGTGCCAGCAGCGTAGCTAGCGGGGGGCCGCACAATGAGCAGTACTTC. Its translation is CASSVASGGPHNEQYF.